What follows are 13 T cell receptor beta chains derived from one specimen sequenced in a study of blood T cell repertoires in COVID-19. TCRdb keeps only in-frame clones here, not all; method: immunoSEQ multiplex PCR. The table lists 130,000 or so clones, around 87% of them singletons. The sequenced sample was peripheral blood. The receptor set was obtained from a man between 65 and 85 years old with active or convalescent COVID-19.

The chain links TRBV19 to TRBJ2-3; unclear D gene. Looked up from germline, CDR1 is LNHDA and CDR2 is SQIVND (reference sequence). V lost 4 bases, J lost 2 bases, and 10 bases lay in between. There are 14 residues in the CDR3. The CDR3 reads CASSTGSFTDTQYF. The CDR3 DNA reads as TGTGCCAGTAGTACCGGGTCCTTCACAGATACGCAGTATTTT.

The CDR3 sequence: CASSPPGQFYGYTF. CDR3 bases: TGTGCCAGCTCACCACCGGGACAGTTCTATGGCTACACCTTC. V usage is TRBV18 and J usage is TRBJ1-2, with 7 bases that match TRBD1. The CDR3 consists of 14 residues. Germline V CDR1 and CDR2: KGHSH, LQKENI. Losses at the gene ends were 0 bases for V and 4 bases for J; bases not matched to a gene: 2.

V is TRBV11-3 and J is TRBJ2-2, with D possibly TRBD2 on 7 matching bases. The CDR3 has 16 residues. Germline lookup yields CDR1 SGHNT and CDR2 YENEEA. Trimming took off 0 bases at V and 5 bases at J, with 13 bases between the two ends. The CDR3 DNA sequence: TGTGCCAGCAGCTTAGAGGGGGGGCGCAAAACCGGGGAGCTGTTTTTT. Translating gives CASSLEGGRKTGELFF. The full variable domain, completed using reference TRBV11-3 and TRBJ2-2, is EAGVVQSPRYKIIEKKQPVAFWCNPISGHNTLYWYLQNLGQGPELLIRYENEEAVDDSQLPKDRFSAERLKGVDSTLKIQPAELGDSAVYLCASSLEGGRKTGELFFGEGSRLTVL.

The CDR3 sequence: CASKAYYEQYF. DNA for the CDR3: TGTGCCAGCAAAGCTTACTACGAGCAGTACTTC. The V call is TRBV25-1, the J call TRBJ2-7; unclear D gene. Trimming took off 7 bases at V and 3 bases at J, with 7 bases between the two ends. The CDR3 extends over 11 amino acids. Germline-derived CDR1 and CDR2 are MGHDK and SYGVNS.

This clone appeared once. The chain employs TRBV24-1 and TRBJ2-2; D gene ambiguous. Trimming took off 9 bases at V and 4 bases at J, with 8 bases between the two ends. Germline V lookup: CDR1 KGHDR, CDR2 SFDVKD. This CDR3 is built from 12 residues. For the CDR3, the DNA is TGTGCCACCGAGGTTTCCACCGGGGAGCTGTTTTTT. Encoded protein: CATEVSTGELFF.

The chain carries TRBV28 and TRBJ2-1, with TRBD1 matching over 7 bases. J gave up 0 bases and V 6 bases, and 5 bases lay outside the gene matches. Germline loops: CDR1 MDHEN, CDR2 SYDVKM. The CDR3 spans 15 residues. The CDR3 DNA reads TGTGCCAGCAGGAATCCAGGGGGCTCCTACAATGAGCAGTTCTTC. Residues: CASRNPGGSYNEQFF.

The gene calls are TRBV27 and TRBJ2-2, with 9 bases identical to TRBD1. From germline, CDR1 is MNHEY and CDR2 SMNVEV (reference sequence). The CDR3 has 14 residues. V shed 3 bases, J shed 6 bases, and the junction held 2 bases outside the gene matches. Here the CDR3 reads CASSLRQGAGELFF. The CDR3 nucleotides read TGTGCCAGCAGTTTGAGACAGGGGGCCGGGGAGCTGTTTTTT.

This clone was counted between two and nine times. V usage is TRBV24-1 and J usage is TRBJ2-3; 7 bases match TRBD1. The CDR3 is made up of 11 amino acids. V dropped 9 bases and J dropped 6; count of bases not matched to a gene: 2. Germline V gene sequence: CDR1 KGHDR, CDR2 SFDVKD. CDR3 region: CATAQGDTQYF. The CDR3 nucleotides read TGTGCCACCGCACAGGGGGATACGCAGTATTTT.

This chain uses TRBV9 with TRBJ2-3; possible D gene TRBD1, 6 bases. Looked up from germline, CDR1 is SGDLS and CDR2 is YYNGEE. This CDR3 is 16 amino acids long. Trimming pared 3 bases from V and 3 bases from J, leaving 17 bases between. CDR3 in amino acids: CASSAMDSPGTDTQYF. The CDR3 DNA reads TGTGCCAGCAGCGCTATGGACAGCCCGGGGACAGATACGCAGTATTTT.

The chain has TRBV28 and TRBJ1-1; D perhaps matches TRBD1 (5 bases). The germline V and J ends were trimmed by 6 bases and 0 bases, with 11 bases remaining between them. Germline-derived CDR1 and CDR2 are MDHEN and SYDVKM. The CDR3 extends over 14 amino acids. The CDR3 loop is CASSLGLLNTEAFF. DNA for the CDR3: TGTGCCAGCAGCCTGGGACTCCTGAACACTGAAGCTTTCTTT. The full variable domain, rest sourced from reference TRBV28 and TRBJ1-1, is DVKVTQSSRYLVKRTGEKVFLECVQDMDHENMFWYRQDPGLGLRLIYFSYDVKMKEKGDIPEGYSVSREKKERFSLILESASTNQTSMYLCASSLGLLNTEAFFGQGTRLTVV.

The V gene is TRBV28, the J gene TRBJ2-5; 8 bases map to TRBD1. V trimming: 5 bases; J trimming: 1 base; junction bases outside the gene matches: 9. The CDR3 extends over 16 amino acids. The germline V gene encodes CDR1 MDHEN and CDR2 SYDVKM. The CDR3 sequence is CASSNLPGQAQETQYF. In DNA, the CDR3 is TGTGCCAGCAGTAATTTGCCGGGACAGGCCCAAGAGACCCAGTACTTC.

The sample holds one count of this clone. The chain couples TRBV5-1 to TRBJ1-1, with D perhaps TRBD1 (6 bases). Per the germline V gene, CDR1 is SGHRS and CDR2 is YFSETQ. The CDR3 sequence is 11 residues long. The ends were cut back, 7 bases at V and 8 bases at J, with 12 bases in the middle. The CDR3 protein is CASRSTGEAFF. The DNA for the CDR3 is TGCGCCAGCCGGTCAACAGGGGAAGCTTTCTTT. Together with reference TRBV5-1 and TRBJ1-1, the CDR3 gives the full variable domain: KAGVTQTPRYLIKTRGQQVTLSCSPISGHRSVSWYQQTPGQGLQFLFEYFSETQRNKGNFPGRFSGRQFSNSRSEMNVSTLELGDSALYLCASRSTGEAFFGQGTRLTVV.

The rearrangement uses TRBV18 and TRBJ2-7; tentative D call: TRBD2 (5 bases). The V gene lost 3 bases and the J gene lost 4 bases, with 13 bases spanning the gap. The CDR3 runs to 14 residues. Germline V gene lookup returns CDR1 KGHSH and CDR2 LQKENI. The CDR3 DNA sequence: TGTGCCAGCTCACCGGGAGTGGGAACATACGAGCAGTACTTC. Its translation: CASSPGVGTYEQYF.